Listed here are 18 T cell receptor beta chains from one sample, sequenced in a study of OX40 agonist ivuxolimab in advanced cancers. Sequencing was performed with immunoSEQ multiplex PCR; in TCRdb, only in-frame clones are kept and a portion is missing. The sample consists of 49,000 or so clones, approximately 86% of them appearing once. Sequencing used CD4+ or CD8+ T cells sorted from blood, obtained in a trial of the OX40 agonist ivuxolimab. These receptors were collected from an adult with an advanced solid tumor such as melanoma, head and neck, liver or kidney cancer.

The chain carries TRBV13 and TRBJ2-4, with D possibly being TRBD2 (5 bases). The CDR3 has 14 amino acids. Trimming pared 1 base from V and 5 bases from J, leaving 9 bases between. Germline CDR1 PRHDT, CDR2 FYEKMQ (reference sequence). CDR3 region: CASSLELGENIQYF. The CDR3 bases are TGTGCCAGCAGCTTAGAATTGGGAGAAAACATTCAGTACTTC.

The V gene is TRBV9, the J gene TRBJ2-5, with D possibly matching TRBD2 (6 bases). Trimming cost V 0 bases and J 11 bases, with 23 bases left between them. The germline gives CDR1 SGDLS, CDR2 YYNGEE. This CDR3 is 16 amino acids long. CDR3 sequence reads: CASSVEPGGTAGEQYF. The CDR3 nucleotides are TGTGCCAGCAGCGTAGAACCGGGCGGGACGGCCGGGGAGCAGTACTTC.

The chain recombines TRBV9 with TRBJ2-7; TRBD2 aligns across 9 bases. The CDR3 extends over 14 amino acids. Germline loops: CDR1 SGDLS, CDR2 YYNGEE. V lost 3 bases and J lost 3; bases outside the gene matches: 4. In DNA form, the CDR3 reads TGTGCCAGCAGCGCGGGCGGGGGGGACTACGAGCAGTACTTC. Translating it yields CASSAGGGDYEQYF.

The chain has TRBV19 and TRBJ2-6; a weak D match, TRBD1 (5 bases). The CDR3 runs to 17 residues. Per germline, CDR1 LNHDA and CDR2 SQIVND (reference sequence). Trimming removed 5 bases at V and 4 bases at J, with 18 bases between. CDR3 nucleotide sequence: TGTGCCAGTAGTTCTCGCCCAGGGTTTGCCGGGGCCAACGTCCTGACTTTC. Its translation: CASSSRPGFAGANVLTF.

This clone was seen more than once but under ten times. V is TRBV19 and J is TRBJ1-1; no definite D call. CDR1 is LNHDA, CDR2 SQIVND, per germline (reference sequence). The ends were cut back, 4 bases at V and 0 bases at J, with 6 bases in the middle. CDR3 length equals 13 residues. The CDR3 region has the DNA TGTGCCAGTAGTACGAACCTGAACACTGAAGCTTTCTTT. This gives the protein CASSTNLNTEAFF.

This clone was observed a handful of times. Other DNA variants within this sample encode the same CDR3. The chain links TRBV14 to TRBJ2-7; D gene unclear. This CDR3 has 12 amino acids. Trimming removed 4 bases at V and 4 bases at J, with 8 bases between. Germline V gene data show CDR1 as SGHDN and CDR2 as FVKESK. CDR3 residues: CASSPQGYEQYF. The CDR3 region has the DNA TGTGCCAGCAGCCCCCAAGGTTACGAGCAGTACTTC.

CDR3 sequence (DNA): TGTGCCAGCAGCCCCGGGGAGCGGGGTAGCACAGATACGCAGTATTTT. As protein: CASSPGERGSTDTQYF. V gene TRBV9 combines with J gene TRBJ2-3; the match to TRBD2 covers 7 bases. Germline CDR1 reads SGDLS; CDR2 reads YYNGEE. The CDR3 loop spans 16 amino acids. The junction had 8 bases not matched to a gene; V was cut back by 4 bases and J by 0 bases. Full variable domain (rest looked up from reference TRBV9 and TRBJ2-3): DSGVTQTPKHLITATGQRVTLRCSPRSGDLSVYWYQQSLDQGLQFLIQYYNGEERAKGNILERFSAQQFPDLHSELNLSSLELGDSALYFCASSPGERGSTDTQYFGPGTRLTVL.

CDR3 sequence: CASSSLDTGELFF. The CDR3 DNA reads TGTGCCAGCAGCTCCTTAGATACCGGGGAGCTGTTTTTT. V is TRBV7-9 and J is TRBJ2-2; no clear D. Germline V CDR1 and CDR2: SEHNR, FQNEAQ (reference sequence). V lost 4 bases and J 5 bases, leaving 8 bases between the germline ends. The CDR3 loop spans 13 amino acids.

V usage is TRBV7-2 and J usage is TRBJ2-5; TRBD1 might be the D (6 bases). The germline V gene has CDR1 SGHTA and CDR2 FQGNSA. This CDR3 is 17 amino acids long. V lost 0 bases to trimming and J lost 5 bases, with 19 bases between them. In DNA form, the CDR3 reads TGTGCCAGCAGCTTAGCTTCTAGCTTAATCCAGGGGGAGACCCAGTACTTC. Amino acid sequence: CASSLASSLIQGETQYF.

The CDR3 reads CASSADRGRTDTQYF. CDR3 nucleotides: TGTGCCAGCAGCGCCGACAGGGGGCGTACAGATACGCAGTATTTT. V gene TRBV9 combines with J gene TRBJ2-3, with 10 bases aligning to TRBD1. J gave up 3 bases and V 3 bases, and 4 bases lay outside the gene matches. Germline V lookup: CDR1 SGDLS, CDR2 YYNGEE. CDR3 length equals 15 residues.

This clone appeared once. This chain joins TRBV6-5 and TRBJ1-2; TRBD1 aligns across 7 bases. Germline lookup yields CDR1 MNHEY and CDR2 SVGAGI. CDR3 length: 14 residues. The ends lost 2 bases at V and 4 bases at J; junction bases unmatched: 4. CDR3 sequence: CASSYGGQPYGYTF. The CDR3 DNA sequence: TGTGCCAGCAGTTACGGGGGACAGCCCTATGGCTACACCTTC.

V gene TRBV10-3 combines with J gene TRBJ1-2; 7 bases agree with TRBD1. Unmatched junction bases numbered 10, after V lost 4 bases and J lost 2 bases. CDR1 and CDR2 (germline): ENHRY, SYGVKD. The CDR3 extends over 16 amino acids. For the CDR3, the DNA is TGTGCCATCAGTGCCAAGGGACAGCCCGGGAACTATGGCTACACCTTC. It is translated as CAISAKGQPGNYGYTF.

The chain combines TRBV6-4 with TRBJ2-1; tentatively, D is TRBD2 (7 bases). There are 17 residues in the CDR3. V was cut by 0 bases and J by 9 bases, with 21 bases left in between. Germline V gene data show CDR1 as MRHNA and CDR2 as SNTAGT. The CDR3 loop is CASSDSERGGDAGEQFF. The CDR3 DNA sequence: TGTGCCAGCAGTGACTCGGAGAGAGGGGGGGATGCGGGTGAGCAGTTCTTC.

The J gene is TRBJ1-1, the V gene TRBV30; no definite D call. The germline V gene has CDR1 GTSNPN and CDR2 SVGIG (reference sequence). Trimming cost V 4 bases and J 2 bases, with 11 bases left between them. The length of the CDR3 is 13 residues. The CDR3 sequence is CAWNKVHNTEAFF. The CDR3 DNA follows: TGTGCCTGGAATAAGGTACACAACACTGAAGCTTTCTTT. Full variable domain (outside the CDR3, taken from reference TRBV30 and TRBJ1-1): SQTIHQWPATLVQPVGSPLSLECTVEGTSNPNLYWYRQAAGRGLQLLFYSVGIGQISSEVPQNLSASRPQDRQFILSSKKLLLSDSGFYLCAWNKVHNTEAFFGQGTRLTVV.

V and J are TRBV6-5 and TRBJ1-5; 7 positions agree with TRBD1. V was pared by 5 bases and J by 6 bases, with 7 bases of the junction left unmatched. The CDR3 runs to 14 residues. CDR1 is MNHEY, CDR2 SVGAGI, per germline. CDR3 coding DNA: TGTGCCAGCAGTCCATACAGGGGCAGTCAGCCCCAGCATTTT. Amino acid sequence: CASSPYRGSQPQHF.

This clone was counted once. The CDR3 here is CASSGQASSYEQYF. DNA for the CDR3: TGTGCCAGCAGCGGACAGGCCAGCTCCTACGAGCAGTACTTC. This sequence joins TRBV7-2 and TRBJ2-5; 7 bases line up with TRBD1. The J call may be incorrect, as the DNA end agrees better with TRBJ2-7. CDR1 SGHTA and CDR2 FQGNSA come from the germline V gene. The CDR3 is made up of 14 amino acids.

The V and J genes are TRBV6-5 and TRBJ1-1; maybe TRBD1 (5 bases). This CDR3 has 15 residues. V was clipped by 5 bases and J by 0 bases, with 13 bases between them. Germline V gene data show CDR1 as MNHEY and CDR2 as SVGAGI. The CDR3 is CASSAYLTVNTEAFF. The CDR3 DNA reads TGTGCCAGCAGTGCCTACCTGACAGTGAACACTGAAGCTTTCTTT.

V gene TRBV18 combines with J gene TRBJ2-5; 9 bases agree with TRBD1. With 3 bases clipped from V and 4 bases from J, the junction kept 3 bases outside the gene matches. This CDR3 contains 14 residues. CDR1 KGHSH and CDR2 LQKENI come from the germline V gene. The CDR3: CASSPGQGLETQYF. The CDR3 DNA reads TGTGCCAGCTCACCCGGACAGGGGTTAGAGACCCAGTACTTC.